The 2 T cell receptor beta chains in this list originate from one sample, sequenced in a study of Graves' ophthalmopathy and Graves' hyperthyroidism. For repertoire sequencing, the TCR beta CDR3 regions were amplified from RNA transcripts. The first-round RT-PCR employed HTBI primers together with the Qiagen OneStep RT-PCR kit. A multiplex PCR was then performed as the second round. TCRdb redid the calling of the multiplex PCR reads with MiXCR, one entry per CDR3 protein. The sample carries 600,000 to 650,000 distinct CDR3 sequences, about 20% recorded once. The sample taken for sequencing was peripheral blood. The receptors stem from a woman between 18 and 29 years old with stable Graves' hyperthyroidism. Some clones in this sample may be carry-over from other donors' samples.

The sample holds many counts of this clonotype. V and J are TRBV12-3 or TRBV12-4 and TRBJ1-2; no firm D call. This CDR3 has 13 residues. V lost 7 bases, J lost 5 bases, and 14 bases lay in between. The DNA for the CDR3 is TGTGCCAGCACTCAAGGAACAGCATATGGCTACACCTTC. Protein: CASTQGTAYGYTF.

This clonotype was recorded many times. The chain employs TRBV29-1 and TRBJ2-5; D possibly matches TRBD1 or TRBD2 (5 bases each). This CDR3 has 14 residues. Trimming left V 5 bases short and J 5 bases short, with 18 bases between. Germline V gene lookup returns CDR1 SQVTM and CDR2 ANQGSEA. Here the CDR3 DNA reads TGCAGCGTTTCCAGAGGTCGGGGCGACGAGACCCAGTACTTC. As protein: CSVSRGRGDETQYF.